The 3 T cell receptor beta chains in this list originate from one sample, sequenced in a study of CD8+CD57+ T cells in acquired aplastic anemia. Genomic DNA was employed as the template in profiling TCR beta VDJ and CDR3. TCRdb reanalysed the reads using MiXCR and keeps one entry per CDR3 protein. Here the sample spans under 200,000 distinct CDR3 sequences, under 55% being singletons. Patients chosen for sequencing had shown CD8+CD57+ cell expansion by flow cytometry. The sequenced material came from sorted CD4+, CD8+, or CD8+CD57+ T cells (not recorded which) from PBMCs. Receptors originate from a human donor with aplastic anemia.

The chain uses TRBV7-9 and TRBJ1-2, with 10 bases aligning to TRBD1. The V gene's germline CDR1 is SEHNR and CDR2 FQNEAQ (reference sequence). CDR3 length equals 15 residues. V lost 4 bases and J lost 4; bases outside the gene matches: 6. In DNA, the CDR3 is TGTGCCAGCAGCTCAGACAGGGGGCAGGGCTATGGCTACACCTTC. Amino acids: CASSSDRGQGYGYTF.

A remark on this clonotype: One end of the junction is discordant with germline, which a read error may explain. The V and J genes are TRBV11-2 and TRBJ2-2; 12 bases agree with TRBD2. The CDR3 contains 17 residues. Germline V gene data show CDR1 as SGHAT and CDR2 as FQNNGV. The CDR3 region is CASSLEGLAGNTEELFF. DNA for the CDR3: TGTGCCAGCAGCCTTGAAGGACTAGCGGGAAACACCGAGGAGCTGTTTTTT.

This clonotype was seen many times. The rearrangement joins TRBV20-1 to TRBJ2-1; D is undetermined. CDR3 length: 11 amino acids. Trimming cost V 7 bases and J 7 bases, with 11 bases left between them. The germline V gene has CDR1 DFQATT and CDR2 SNEGSKA (reference sequence). For the CDR3, the DNA is TGCAGTGGTTTACTTCGGAATGAGCAGTTCTTC. Translated: CSGLLRNEQFF.